The clone carrying this T cell receptor beta chain was seen only a few times. Germline loops: CDR1 LGHNA, CDR2 YSLEER. The CDR3 is made up of 18 amino acids. V gave up 4 bases and J gave up 4 bases; unmatched junction bases: 15. The data originate from a study of cytomegalovirus exposure and HLA in healthy donors. PCR involved 60 Vbeta and 13 Jbeta primers. TCRdb's copy holds only in-frame clones and misses some; the assay was immunoSEQ multiplex PCR. The sample records approximately 170,000 clones, approximately 88% being singletons. Sequenced material: PBMCs. This chain links TRBV4-3 with TRBJ2-1; 8 nucleotides align to TRBD2. The source of this sequence is a boy aged 2-15 years in good health and CMV-seronegative. The CDR3 sequence is CASSRKRAGGVSYNEQFF. The DNA of the CDR3 is TGCGCCAGCAGCCGAAAAAGGGCCGGGGGGGTTAGTTACAATGAGCAGTTCTTC.